This passage covers 32 T cell receptor beta chains from one sample sequenced in a study of post-analysis software for immune sequencing data. Unique molecular identifiers featured in each of the TCR beta cDNA libraries. TCRdb analysed the PCR reads with MiXCR anew, one entry per CDR3 protein. The table includes roughly 870,000 distinct CDR3 sequences, roughly 50% detected once. Regarding the study as a whole: When patients were compared with controls, about 5 TRBV segments were more frequent, TRBV5-6, TRBV5-1 and TRBV20-1 among them.

These receptors' targets are unknown. Sequenced material: blood. Source of these receptors: a girl aged 10-17 years with multiple sclerosis.

On this clonotype: Sequence at one end of the junction differs from germline and may be a read error. The chain joins TRBV4-1 to TRBJ2-1, with 8 bases aligning to TRBD2. Per germline, CDR1 MGHRA and CDR2 YSYEKL. This CDR3 comprises 17 residues. The CDR3 coding sequence is TGCGCCAGCAGCCATGTTCCCGGGACTAGGGGGGTCCGGGAGCAGTTCTTT. This encodes CASSHVPGTRGVREQFF.

This chain uses TRBV5-1 with TRBJ2-5; 14 bases agree with TRBD2. Per the germline V gene, CDR1 is SGHRS and CDR2 is YFSETQ. V lost 4 bases to trimming and J lost 2 bases; unmatched junction nucleotides: 7. The CDR3 consists of 17 residues. The CDR3 protein is CASSPGLAGVEQETQYF. CDR3 nucleotide sequence: TGCGCCAGCAGCCCGGGACTAGCGGGAGTTGAACAAGAGACCCAGTACTTC.

The rearrangement links TRBV6-6 to TRBJ1-3; 8 nucleotides align to TRBD1. Unmatched junction bases numbered 1, after V lost 0 bases and J lost 0 bases. CDR3 size: 16 residues. Germline CDR1 MNHNY, CDR2 SVGAGI (reference sequence). The CDR3 DNA follows: TGTGCCAGCAGTTACTCGACAGGGGTCTCTGGAAACACCATATATTTT. Amino acid sequence: CASSYSTGVSGNTIYF.

The chain links TRBV12-3 or TRBV12-4 to TRBJ2-1; 9 bases are a match to TRBD2. V trimming: 5 bases; J trimming: 6 bases; junction bases outside the gene matches: 11. The CDR3 spans 16 residues. The CDR3 region has the DNA TGTGCCAGCAGTCCCATGGGGGTAGCGGGAGCCAATGAGCAGTTCTTC. This gives the protein CASSPMGVAGANEQFF.

This sequence joins TRBV10-3 and TRBJ1-1; D remains unclear. Trimming took 4 bases from V and 9 from J, leaving 12 bases between them. The CDR3 is made up of 12 amino acids. Germline V CDR1 and CDR2: ENHRY, SYGVKD. CDR3 in DNA: TGTGCCATCAGTGCCGACCCCCCCAAAGCTTTCTTT. It encodes CAISADPPKAFF.

The rearrangement joins TRBV20-1 to TRBJ2-7; no definite D call. The V and J ends lost 2 bases and 1 base respectively, with 18 bases between them. The CDR3 has 16 residues. Germline V gene lookup returns CDR1 DFQATT and CDR2 SNEGSKA (reference sequence). The CDR3 loop is CSARLDGYPGSYEQYF. The DNA for the CDR3 is TGCAGTGCTAGATTGGACGGCTATCCCGGATCCTACGAGCAGTACTTC.

The genes are TRBV29-1 and TRBJ2-1, with TRBD1 matching 7 bases. The CDR3 extends over 12 amino acids. With V trimmed by 7 bases and J by 7 bases, 7 bases remained unmatched. From germline, CDR1 is SQVTM and CDR2 ANQGSEA. The chain's CDR3 is CSADRDRNEQFF. The CDR3 DNA sequence: TGCAGCGCAGACAGGGATCGGAATGAGCAGTTCTTC.

The sample holds a few counts of this clonotype. The chain employs TRBV12-3 or TRBV12-4 and TRBJ2-4, with a weak D call TRBD1 (6 bases). Trimming pared 5 bases from V and 0 bases from J, leaving 8 bases between. The CDR3 has 14 residues. The CDR3 loop is CASSRRGAKNIQYF. The CDR3 nucleotides are TGTGCCAGCAGTCGCAGGGGAGCCAAAAACATTCAGTACTTC.

The chain is built from TRBV6-1 and TRBJ1-5; possible D gene TRBD1, 5 bases. The germline V and J ends were trimmed by 6 bases and 2 bases, with 23 bases remaining between them. Germline CDR1 is MNHNS and CDR2 is SASEGT. This CDR3 region has 18 residues. The CDR3 DNA follows: TGTGCCAGCAGCCGTACCAGGGAAGGGTGGGGGGGCAATCAGCCCCAGCATTTT. It codes for CASSRTREGWGGNQPQHF.

This sequence joins TRBV7-8 and TRBJ2-3, with 8 bases matching TRBD2. The V segment lost 2 bases and the J segment 3 bases; nucleotides outside the gene matches: 10. The germline gives CDR1 SGHVS, CDR2 FQNEAQ. The CDR3 sequence is 17 residues long. CDR3 amino acids: CASSLHGGGRATDTQYF. In nucleotides, the CDR3 is TGTGCCAGCAGCTTACACGGGGGGGGGAGGGCGACAGATACGCAGTATTTT.

V is TRBV11-2 and J is TRBJ2-3, with D hard to call. This CDR3 is built from 12 residues. Germline V gene lookup returns CDR1 SGHAT and CDR2 FQNNGV. Trimming stripped 3 bases from V and 6 bases from J, with 7 bases between. This CDR3 is CASSFMGDTQYF. In DNA form, the CDR3 reads TGTGCCAGCAGCTTTATGGGGGATACGCAGTATTTT.

This rearrangement joins TRBV6-5 to TRBJ1-2; 10 nucleotides line up with TRBD1. Germline-derived CDR1 and CDR2 are MNHEY and SVGAGI. This CDR3 spans 15 amino acids. V shed 6 bases, J shed 5 bases, and the junction held 9 bases outside the gene matches. The CDR3 DNA follows: TGTGCCAGCAGCAGACCGGGACAGGGGTGGTATGGCTACACCTTC. Residues: CASSRPGQGWYGYTF.

The DNA for the CDR3 is TGTGCCAGCAGCGTATTGGGGAATGGGGCCAACGTCCTGACTTTC. It encodes CASSVLGNGANVLTF. J is TRBJ2-6 and V is TRBV7-8; unclear D gene. Germline CDR1 SGHVS, CDR2 FQNEAQ. This CDR3 region has 15 residues. With 5 bases removed from V and 3 bases from J, the gap between germline ends came to 11 bases.

The CDR3 is CASSPRGRAADEQFF. The CDR3 bases are TGTGCCAGCAGCCCACGCGGGAGGGCCGCGGATGAGCAGTTCTTC. The V and J genes are TRBV11-2 and TRBJ2-1; TRBD2 aligns across 9 bases. Germline values: CDR1 SGHAT, CDR2 FQNNGV. The CDR3 loop spans 15 amino acids. The trim removed 5 bases at V and 8 bases at J, leaving 10 bases unmatched.

Here the CDR3 DNA reads TGTGCCAGCAGCGTTCACATACAAGATGAGCAGTACTTC. Encoded protein: CASSVHIQDEQYF. The rearrangement uses TRBV7-9 and TRBJ2-7, with unresolved D. Germline V gives CDR1 SEHNR, CDR2 FQNEAQ (reference sequence). V lost 5 bases and J lost 7, with 15 bases in between. This CDR3 has 13 residues.

The chain links TRBV10-3 to TRBJ2-7; D perhaps matches TRBD1 (6 bases). The CDR3 loop spans 13 amino acids. Trimming pared 4 bases from V and 7 bases from J, leaving 14 bases between. From germline, CDR1 is ENHRY and CDR2 SYGVKD. The CDR3 coding sequence is TGTGCCATCAGTGGCCAGGGACATAGGGAGCAGTACTTC. This gives the protein CAISGQGHREQYF.

The chain combines TRBV10-3 with TRBJ2-7; possibly TRBD1 or TRBD2 for D (6 bases each). The DNA end favors TRBJ2-4, so the J call may be wrong. Germline CDR1 reads ENHRY; CDR2 reads SYGVKD. The CDR3 extends over 13 amino acids. DNA for the CDR3: TGTGCCATCAGTGGGACAGCGGGAAACATTCAGTACTTC. Translated, it gives CAISGTAGNIQYF.

J is TRBJ1-5 and V is TRBV20-1; perhaps TRBD1 as D (5 bases). V lost 2 bases to trimming and J lost 4 bases, with 12 bases between them. Germline loops: CDR1 DFQATT, CDR2 SNEGSKA (reference sequence). This CDR3 comprises 14 residues. The CDR3: CSARLGGENQPQHF. The CDR3 DNA follows: TGCAGTGCTAGACTCGGGGGGGAAAATCAGCCCCAGCATTTT.

This clonotype was observed a few times. The rearrangement uses TRBV12-3 or TRBV12-4 and TRBJ1-2, with TRBD1 as a possible D gene (6 bases). V was shortened by 6 bases and J by 6 bases, with 20 bases between the two germline ends. The CDR3 covers 15 residues. CDR3 DNA: TGTGCCAGCAGCCCCGGGGGGCTCGGGAATAATGGCTACACCTTC. It encodes CASSPGGLGNNGYTF.

The sample holds many counts of this clonotype. The chain carries TRBV6-6 and TRBJ2-7; possible D gene TRBD2, 5 bases. V lost 6 bases and J 0 bases, leaving 12 bases between the germline ends. The CDR3 is 14 residues long. The V gene's germline CDR1 is MNHNY and CDR2 SVGAGI (reference sequence). The CDR3 loop is CASRRRRSSYEQYF. CDR3 bases: TGTGCCAGCAGGAGACGGAGGAGCTCCTACGAGCAGTACTTC.

The chain recombines TRBV20-1 with TRBJ2-1; 12 nucleotides match TRBD2. The CDR3 is 15 residues long. Looked up from germline, CDR1 is DFQATT and CDR2 is SNEGSKA (reference sequence). Germline trimming cut 6 bases from V and 8 bases from J; bases unmatched to any gene: 11. The CDR3 region is CSASPLAGGLHEQFF. DNA of the CDR3: TGCAGTGCCTCCCCTCTAGCGGGGGGGCTCCATGAGCAGTTCTTC.

This clonotype was observed many times. The chain carries TRBV6-6 and TRBJ2-4; TRBD2 matches at 8 bases. This CDR3 contains 14 residues. Germline trimming cut 6 bases from V and 7 bases from J; bases unmatched to any gene: 8. Germline loops: CDR1 MNHNY, CDR2 SVGAGI (reference sequence). Here the CDR3 reads CASRPGLEPNIQYF. The CDR3 DNA reads as TGTGCCAGCAGGCCGGGACTAGAGCCTAACATTCAGTACTTC.

The chain uses TRBV9 and TRBJ1-1, with TRBD1 as a possible D gene (5 bases). The CDR3 runs 15 residues. Germline-derived CDR1 and CDR2 are SGDLS and YYNGEE. Trimming shortened V by 4 bases and J by 7 bases, and 20 bases separated the two germline ends. Here the CDR3 reads CASSSSGTQGLEAFF. The CDR3 DNA reads as TGTGCCAGCAGCTCATCAGGGACTCAGGGCCTTGAAGCTTTCTTT. The full variable domain, in which reference TRBV9 and TRBJ1-1 provide the parts outside the CDR3, is DSGVTQTPKHLITATGQRVTLRCSPRSGDLSVYWYQQSLDQGLQFLIQYYNGEERAKGNILERFSAQQFPDLHSELNLSSLELGDSALYFCASSSSGTQGLEAFFGQGTRLTVV.

J is TRBJ2-7 and V is TRBV5-1, with a weak D call TRBD1 (5 bases). V lost 4 bases to trimming and J lost 3 bases, with 17 bases between them. This CDR3 comprises 15 residues. CDR1 is SGHRS and CDR2 is YFSETQ in the germline V gene. In DNA form, the CDR3 reads TGCGCCAGCAGCCAAGTGGGGATAGGGGTCTACGAGCAGTACTTC. This encodes CASSQVGIGVYEQYF.

This chain joins TRBV5-1 and TRBJ2-1; 8 positions agree with TRBD1. Trimming removed 4 bases from V and 5 bases from J; junction bases left unmatched: 8. The CDR3 totals 15 residues. The germline CDR1 and CDR2 sequences are SGHRS and YFSETQ. The CDR3: CASSGTGTGNNEQFF. CDR3 DNA: TGCGCCAGCAGCGGGACCGGGACAGGAAACAATGAGCAGTTCTTC.

This clonotype was seen a handful of times. CDR3 nucleotide sequence: TGTGCCAGTGACCAGAGGGGGCTCGCCTCTGGGGCCAACGTCCTGACTTTC. Its translation: CASDQRGLASGANVLTF. The chain uses TRBV19 and TRBJ2-6, with TRBD1 matching 7 bases. V was pared by 8 bases and J by 0 bases, with 10 bases of the junction left unmatched. The germline CDR1 and CDR2 sequences are LNHDA and SQIVND (reference sequence). CDR3 length: 17 residues.

The CDR3 region is CSARDQGGEQYF. The CDR3 DNA reads TGCAGTGCTAGAGATCAAGGTGGGGAGCAGTACTTC. V is TRBV20-1 and J is TRBJ2-7; D is uncertain. This CDR3 is built from 12 residues. Trimming took off 0 bases at V and 7 bases at J, with 10 bases between the two ends. Germline loops: CDR1 DFQATT, CDR2 SNEGSKA (reference sequence).

The chain joins TRBV10-3 to TRBJ2-1; 12 bases are a match to TRBD2. The junction had 5 bases not matched to a gene; V was cut back by 4 bases and J by 7 bases. The CDR3 extends over 15 amino acids. Germline CDR1 reads ENHRY; CDR2 reads SYGVKD. The CDR3 is CAISGTSGMNNEQFF. The CDR3, as DNA: TGTGCCATCAGTGGGACTAGCGGGATGAATAATGAGCAGTTCTTC.

CDR3: CASGLTEAFF. The CDR3 DNA sequence: TGTGCCAGCGGGCTGACTGAAGCTTTCTTT. This chain uses TRBV6-5 with TRBJ1-1; no clear D. Germline V gene data show CDR1 as MNHEY and CDR2 as SVGAGI. The germline V and J ends were trimmed by 8 bases and 5 bases, with 6 bases remaining between them. CDR3 size: 10 residues.

The chain has TRBV11-3 and TRBJ2-5; D assignment may be TRBD1 or TRBD2 (5 bases each). The CDR3 sequence is 14 residues long. V shed 1 base and J shed 11 bases, with 17 bases lying between them. Germline V gene sequence: CDR1 SGHNT, CDR2 YENEEA. The CDR3 DNA sequence: TGTGCCAGCAGCTTAGGTGGCAGGCGAGGGGAGCAGTACTTC. This gives the protein CASSLGGRRGEQYF.

The chain employs TRBV27 and TRBJ2-7; TRBD1 or TRBD2 may be the D gene (5 bases each). Trimming removed 6 bases from V and 0 bases from J, with 9 bases in between. The length of the CDR3 is 13 residues. Germline-derived CDR1 and CDR2 are MNHEY and SMNVEV (reference sequence). For the CDR3, the DNA is TGTGCCAGCAGAGGGACCCGCTCCTACGAGCAGTACTTC. This sequence encodes CASRGTRSYEQYF.

DNA of the CDR3: TGTGCCTGGAGGTTGGAGCCGGGACAGGAAAACTCCTACGAGCAGTACTTC. Protein sequence: CAWRLEPGQENSYEQYF. The chain has TRBV30 and TRBJ2-4; 8 positions agree with TRBD1. TRBJ2-7 explains the end of the DNA better; the J call may be wrong. The CDR3 spans 17 residues. The germline gives CDR1 GTSNPN, CDR2 SVGIG (reference sequence).